The TCR beta chain under discussion was sequenced for a study of human T cells and chemical hapten exposure. Study-level points and caveats: Every donor had alopecia, and their immune response may therefore differ from healthy people's. The study found expanded TCRs formed significantly more large CDR3 similarity clusters than controls.

MiXCR was run by TCRdb on the RACE reads, yielding one entry per CDR3 protein. The repertoire includes tens of thousands of distinct CDR3 sequences, roughly 9.1% of them detected once, and around 3.9% sits in the top ten. This sample's time point: pre-sensitization, week 0. The treatment was: therapeutic diphenylcyclopropenone sensitization with weekly scalp DPC. Unseparated into fractions, whole blood served as the source from which total RNA was extracted. Of note for this clonotype: The antigen is undetermined.

The source material was whole blood, sampled in connection with sensitization to the hapten diphenylcyclopropenone (DPC). The receptor was derived from a woman aged 35 to 49 with alopecia areata. Some clones in this sample may be carry-over from other donors' samples.

CDR3 protein: CASSPNRDGSGNTIYF. The CDR3 nucleotides read TGTGCCAGCTCACCAAACCGGGACGGCTCTGGAAACACCATATATTTT. The chain uses TRBV18 and TRBJ1-3; the D gene is possibly TRBD1 (5 bases). The V gene's germline CDR1 is KGHSH and CDR2 LQKENI. Trimming left V 2 bases short and J 0 bases short, with 11 bases between. This CDR3 region has 16 residues.